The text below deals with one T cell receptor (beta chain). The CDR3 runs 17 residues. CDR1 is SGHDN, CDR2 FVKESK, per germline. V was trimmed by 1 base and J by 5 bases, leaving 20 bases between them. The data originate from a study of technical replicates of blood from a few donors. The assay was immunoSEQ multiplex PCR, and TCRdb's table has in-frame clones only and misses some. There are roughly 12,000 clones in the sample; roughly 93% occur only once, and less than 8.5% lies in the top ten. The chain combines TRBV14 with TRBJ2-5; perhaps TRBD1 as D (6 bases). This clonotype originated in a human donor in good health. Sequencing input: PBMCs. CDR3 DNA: TGTGCCAGCAGCCAAGGCCCGACACAGGGTATCGAGGAGACCCAGTACTTC. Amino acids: CASSQGPTQGIEETQYF. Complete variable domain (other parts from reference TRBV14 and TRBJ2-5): EAGVTQFPSHSVIEKGQTVTLRCDPISGHDNLYWYRRVMGKEIKFLLHFVKESKQDESGMPNNRFLAERTGGTYSTLKVQPAELEDSGVYFCASSQGPTQGIEETQYFGPGTRLLVL.